This T cell receptor beta chain was profiled in a study of response to subunit inactivated influenza vaccine. TCRdb re-derived calls from the RT-PCR reads in MiXCR, one entry per CDR3 protein. Here the sample spans about 610,000 distinct CDR3 sequences, around 15% being singletons. The V end was cut by 5 bases, the J end by 1 base, with 15 bases between. The CDR3 consists of 15 residues. Germline CDR1 and CDR2: SGHDN and FVKESK. Study conclusions and caveats: Authors proposed each seasonal influenza vaccination draws in few new T cells.

As for this clonotype: What it recognizes is unknown.

The V and J genes are TRBV14 and TRBJ2-7; D perhaps matches TRBD2 (6 bases). The receptor comes from a man aged 50-60 years who received an inactivated influenza vaccine. The starting material was PBMCs from blood, obtained roughly 13 days after vaccination. The CDR3 DNA is TGTGCCAGCAGCTTCGCGGGGAGCCGATCCTACGAGCAGTACTTC. It yields the protein CASSFAGSRSYEQYF.